The T cell receptor beta chain under discussion was sequenced for a study of early T cells in non-severe SARS-CoV-2 infection. For the study at large: Alpha and beta chains were unpaired, from unsorted whole-blood bulk RNA.

Individual cDNA molecules each received unique molecular identifiers attached to them. TCRdb passed the 5' RACE reads through MiXCR, listing each CDR3 protein once. This table has 48,000 or so distinct CDR3 sequences, less than 15% appearing once. This clonotype was counted many times. No antigen is known for it. Germline CDR1 SNHLY, CDR2 FYNNEI. This CDR3 comprises 17 residues. J gave up 6 bases and V 0 bases, and 9 bases lay outside the gene matches. Study-level results: VDJdb matches were skewed toward anti-spike CD8 T cell responses.

The sequencing sample was made of whole blood. V usage is TRBV2 and J usage is TRBJ2-2, with 8 nucleotides matching TRBD1. This sequence was found in an adult who was a healthcare worker with PCR-confirmed SARS-CoV-2 infection or an uninfected control (not recorded which). CDR3 sequence: CASSEAFLRGRSGELFF. As DNA, the CDR3 is TGTGCCAGCAGTGAAGCGTTCCTCAGGGGGCGGTCCGGGGAGCTGTTTTTT.